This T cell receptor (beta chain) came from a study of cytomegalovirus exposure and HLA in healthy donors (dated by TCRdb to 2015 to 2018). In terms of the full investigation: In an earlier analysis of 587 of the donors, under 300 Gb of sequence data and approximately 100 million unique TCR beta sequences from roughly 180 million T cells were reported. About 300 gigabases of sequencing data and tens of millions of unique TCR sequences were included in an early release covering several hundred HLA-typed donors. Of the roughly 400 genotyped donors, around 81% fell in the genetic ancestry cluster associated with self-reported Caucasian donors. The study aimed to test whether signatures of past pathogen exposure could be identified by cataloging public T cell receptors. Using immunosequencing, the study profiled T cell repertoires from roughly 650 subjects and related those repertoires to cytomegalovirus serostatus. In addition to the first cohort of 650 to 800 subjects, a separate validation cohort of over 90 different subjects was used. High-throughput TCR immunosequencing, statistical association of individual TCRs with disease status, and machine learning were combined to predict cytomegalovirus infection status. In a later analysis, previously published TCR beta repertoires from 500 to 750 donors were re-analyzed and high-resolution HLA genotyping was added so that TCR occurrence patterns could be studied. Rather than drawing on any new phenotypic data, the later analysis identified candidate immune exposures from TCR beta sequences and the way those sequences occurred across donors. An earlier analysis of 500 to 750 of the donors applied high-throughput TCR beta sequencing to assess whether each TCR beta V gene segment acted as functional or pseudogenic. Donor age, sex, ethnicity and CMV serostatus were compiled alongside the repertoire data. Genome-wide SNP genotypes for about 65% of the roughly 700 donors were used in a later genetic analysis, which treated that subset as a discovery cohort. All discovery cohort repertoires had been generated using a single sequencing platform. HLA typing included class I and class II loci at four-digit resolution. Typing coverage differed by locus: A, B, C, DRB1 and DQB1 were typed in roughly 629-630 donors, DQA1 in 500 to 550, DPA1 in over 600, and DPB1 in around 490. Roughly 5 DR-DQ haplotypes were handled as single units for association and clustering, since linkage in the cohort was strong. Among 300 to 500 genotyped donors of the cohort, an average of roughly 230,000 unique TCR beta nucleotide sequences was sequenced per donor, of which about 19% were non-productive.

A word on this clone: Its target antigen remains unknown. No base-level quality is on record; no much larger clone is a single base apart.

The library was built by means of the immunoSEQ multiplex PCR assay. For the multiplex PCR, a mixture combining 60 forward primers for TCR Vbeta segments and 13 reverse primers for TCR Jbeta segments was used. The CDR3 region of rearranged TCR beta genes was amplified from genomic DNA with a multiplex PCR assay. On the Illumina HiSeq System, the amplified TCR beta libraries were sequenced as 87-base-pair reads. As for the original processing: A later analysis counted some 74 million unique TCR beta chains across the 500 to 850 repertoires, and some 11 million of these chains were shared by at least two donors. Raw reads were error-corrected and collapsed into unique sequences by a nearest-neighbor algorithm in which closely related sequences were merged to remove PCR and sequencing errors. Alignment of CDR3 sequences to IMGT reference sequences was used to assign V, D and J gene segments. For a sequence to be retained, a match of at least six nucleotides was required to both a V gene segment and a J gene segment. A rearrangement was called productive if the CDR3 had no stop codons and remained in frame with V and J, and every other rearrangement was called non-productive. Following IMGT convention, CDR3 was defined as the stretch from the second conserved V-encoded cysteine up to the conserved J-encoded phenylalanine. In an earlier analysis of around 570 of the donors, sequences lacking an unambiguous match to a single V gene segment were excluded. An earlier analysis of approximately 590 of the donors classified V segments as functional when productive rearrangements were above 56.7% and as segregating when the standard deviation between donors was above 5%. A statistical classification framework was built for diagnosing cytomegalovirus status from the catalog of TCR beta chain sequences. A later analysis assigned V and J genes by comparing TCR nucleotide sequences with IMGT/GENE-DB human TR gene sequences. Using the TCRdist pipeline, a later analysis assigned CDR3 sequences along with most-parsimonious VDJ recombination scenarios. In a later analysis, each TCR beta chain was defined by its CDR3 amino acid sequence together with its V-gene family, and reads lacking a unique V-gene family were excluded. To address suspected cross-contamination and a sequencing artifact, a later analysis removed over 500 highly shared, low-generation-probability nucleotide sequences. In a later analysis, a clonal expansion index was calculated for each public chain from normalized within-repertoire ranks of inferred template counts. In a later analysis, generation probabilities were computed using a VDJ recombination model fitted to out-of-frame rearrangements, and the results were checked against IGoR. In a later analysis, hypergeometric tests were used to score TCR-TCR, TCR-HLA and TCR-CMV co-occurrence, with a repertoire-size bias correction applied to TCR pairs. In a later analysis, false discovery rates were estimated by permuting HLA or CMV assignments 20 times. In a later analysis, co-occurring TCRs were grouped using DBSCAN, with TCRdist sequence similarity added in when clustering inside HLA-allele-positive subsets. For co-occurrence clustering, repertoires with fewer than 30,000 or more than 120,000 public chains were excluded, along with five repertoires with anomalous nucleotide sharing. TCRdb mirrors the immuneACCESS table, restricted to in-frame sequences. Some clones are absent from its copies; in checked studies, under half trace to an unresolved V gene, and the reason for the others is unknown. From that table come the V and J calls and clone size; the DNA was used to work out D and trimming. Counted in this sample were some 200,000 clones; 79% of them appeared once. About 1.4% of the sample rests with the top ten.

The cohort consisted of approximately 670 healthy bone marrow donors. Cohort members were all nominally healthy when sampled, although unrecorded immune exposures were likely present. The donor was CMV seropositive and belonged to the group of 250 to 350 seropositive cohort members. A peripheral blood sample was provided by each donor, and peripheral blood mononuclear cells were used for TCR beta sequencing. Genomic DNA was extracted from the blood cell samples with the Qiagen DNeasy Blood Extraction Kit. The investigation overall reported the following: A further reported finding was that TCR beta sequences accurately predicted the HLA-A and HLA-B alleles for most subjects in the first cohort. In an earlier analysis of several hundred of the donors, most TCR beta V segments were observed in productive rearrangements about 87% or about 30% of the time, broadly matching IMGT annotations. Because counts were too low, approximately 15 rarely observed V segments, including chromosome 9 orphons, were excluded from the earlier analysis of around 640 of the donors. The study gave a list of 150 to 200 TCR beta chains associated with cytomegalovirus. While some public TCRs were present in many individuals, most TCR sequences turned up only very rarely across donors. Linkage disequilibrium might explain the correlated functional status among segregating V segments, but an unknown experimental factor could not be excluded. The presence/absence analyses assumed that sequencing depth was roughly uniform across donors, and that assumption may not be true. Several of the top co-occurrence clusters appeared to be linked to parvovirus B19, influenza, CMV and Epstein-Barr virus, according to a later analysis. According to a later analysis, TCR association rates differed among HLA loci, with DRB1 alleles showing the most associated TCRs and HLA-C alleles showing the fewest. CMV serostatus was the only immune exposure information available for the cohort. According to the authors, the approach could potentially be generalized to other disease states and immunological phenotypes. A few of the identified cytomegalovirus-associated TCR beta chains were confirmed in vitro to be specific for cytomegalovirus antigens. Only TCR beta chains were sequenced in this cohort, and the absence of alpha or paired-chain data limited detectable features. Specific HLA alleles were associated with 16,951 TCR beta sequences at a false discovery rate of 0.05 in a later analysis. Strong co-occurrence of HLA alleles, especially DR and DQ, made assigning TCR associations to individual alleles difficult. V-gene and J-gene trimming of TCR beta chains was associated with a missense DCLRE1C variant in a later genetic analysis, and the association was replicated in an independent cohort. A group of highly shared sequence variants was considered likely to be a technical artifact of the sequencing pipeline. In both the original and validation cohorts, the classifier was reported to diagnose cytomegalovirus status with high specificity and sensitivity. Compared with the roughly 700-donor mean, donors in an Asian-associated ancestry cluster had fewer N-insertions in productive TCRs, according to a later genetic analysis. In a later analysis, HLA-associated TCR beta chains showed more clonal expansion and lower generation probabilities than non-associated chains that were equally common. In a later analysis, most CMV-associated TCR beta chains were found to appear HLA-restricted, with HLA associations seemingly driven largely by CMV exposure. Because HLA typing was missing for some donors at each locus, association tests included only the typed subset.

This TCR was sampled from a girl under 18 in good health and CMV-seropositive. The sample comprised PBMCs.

CDR3 reads: CASSQEWTTGSNQPQHF. The nucleotides are TGCGCCAGCAGCCAAGAATGGACAACCGGGAGCAATCAGCCCCAGCATTTT. The rearranged chain carries TRBV4-3 and TRBJ1-5; TRBD1 could be the D gene, as 5 bases match. The CDR3 covers 17 residues, taking in both the cysteine and the phenylalanine. The DNA shown is the 51-base CDR3, in frame from base 1. From the germline V gene, CDR1 is LGHNA and CDR2 is YSLEER. At the junction V is shortened by 0 bases and J by 1 base, with 13 bases in between.